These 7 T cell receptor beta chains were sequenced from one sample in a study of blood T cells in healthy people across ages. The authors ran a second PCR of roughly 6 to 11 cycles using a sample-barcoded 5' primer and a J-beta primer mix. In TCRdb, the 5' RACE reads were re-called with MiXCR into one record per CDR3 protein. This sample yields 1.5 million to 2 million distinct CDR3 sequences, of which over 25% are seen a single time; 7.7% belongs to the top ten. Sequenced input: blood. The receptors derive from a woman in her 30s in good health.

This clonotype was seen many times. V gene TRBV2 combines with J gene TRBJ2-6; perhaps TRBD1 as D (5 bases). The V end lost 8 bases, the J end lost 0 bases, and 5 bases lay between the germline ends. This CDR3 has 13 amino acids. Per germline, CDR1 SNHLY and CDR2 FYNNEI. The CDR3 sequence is CASQGSGANVLTF. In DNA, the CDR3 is TGTGCCAGCCAGGGCTCTGGGGCCAACGTCCTGACTTTC.

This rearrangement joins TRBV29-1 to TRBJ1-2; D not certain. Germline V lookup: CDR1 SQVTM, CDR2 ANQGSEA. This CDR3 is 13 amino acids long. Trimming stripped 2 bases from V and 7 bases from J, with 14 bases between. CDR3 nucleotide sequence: TGCAGCGTTGAACGGGTGTCAGGCTCTGGCTACACCTTC. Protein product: CSVERVSGSGYTF.

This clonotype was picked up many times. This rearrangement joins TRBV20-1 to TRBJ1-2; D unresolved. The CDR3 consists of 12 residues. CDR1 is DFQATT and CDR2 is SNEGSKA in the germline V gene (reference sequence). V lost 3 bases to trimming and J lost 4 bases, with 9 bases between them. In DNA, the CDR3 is TGCAGTGCTAGTCCAACAGCCTATGGCTACACCTTC. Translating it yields CSASPTAYGYTF.

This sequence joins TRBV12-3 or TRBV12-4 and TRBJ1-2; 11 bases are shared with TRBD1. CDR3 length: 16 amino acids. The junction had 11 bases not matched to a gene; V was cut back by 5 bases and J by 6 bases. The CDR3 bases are TGTGCCAGCAGTACTCACTCGGACAGGGGGCACCATGGCTACACCTTC. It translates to CASSTHSDRGHHGYTF.

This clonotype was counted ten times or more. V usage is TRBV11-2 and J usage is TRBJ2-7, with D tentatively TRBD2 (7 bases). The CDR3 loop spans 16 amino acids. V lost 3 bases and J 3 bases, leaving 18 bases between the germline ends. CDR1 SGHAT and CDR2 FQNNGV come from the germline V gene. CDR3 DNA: TGTGCCAGCAGCTTGGGAGGGGGTCGGTCGGGCTACGAGCAGTACTTC. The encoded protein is CASSLGGGRSGYEQYF.

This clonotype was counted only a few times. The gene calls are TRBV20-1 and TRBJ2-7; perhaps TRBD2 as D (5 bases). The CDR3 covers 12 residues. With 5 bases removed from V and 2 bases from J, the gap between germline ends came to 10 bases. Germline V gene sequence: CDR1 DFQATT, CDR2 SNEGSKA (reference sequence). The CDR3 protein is CSAASAAYEQYF. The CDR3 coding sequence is TGCAGTGCTGCATCAGCGGCCTACGAGCAGTACTTC.

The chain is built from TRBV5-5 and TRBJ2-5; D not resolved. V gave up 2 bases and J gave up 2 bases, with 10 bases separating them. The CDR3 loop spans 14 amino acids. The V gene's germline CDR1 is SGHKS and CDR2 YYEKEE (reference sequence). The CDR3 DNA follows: TGTGCCAGCAGCTTTAGTCGAGCTCAAGAGACCCAGTACTTC. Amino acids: CASSFSRAQETQYF. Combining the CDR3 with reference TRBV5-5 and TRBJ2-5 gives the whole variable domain DAGVTQSPTHLIKTRGQQVTLRCSPISGHKSVSWYQQVLGQGPQFIFQYYEKEERGRGNFPDRFSARQFPNYSSELNVNALLLGDSALYLCASSFSRAQETQYFGPGTRLLVL.